The subject of this entry is one T cell receptor beta chain. Antigen specificity is unknown. CDR1 is MNHNS and CDR2 is SASEGT in the germline V gene. The CDR3 extends over 15 amino acids. V dropped 6 bases and J dropped 1; count of bases not matched to a gene: 7. These data belong to a study of cytomegalovirus exposure and HLA in healthy donors. Researchers ran the PCR with 60 Vbeta and 13 Jbeta primers. Method: immunoSEQ multiplex PCR; TCRdb's copy keeps in-frame clones and lacks some. The table includes 95,000 to 150,000 clones, 75% to 85% detected once. Study conclusions and caveats: In vitro testing confirmed a few CMV-associated chains as specific for CMV antigens. Reportedly, cytomegalovirus status was diagnosed with high sensitivity and specificity. A highly shared variant cluster was judged a likely technical artifact. Most TCR beta V segments were productive about 90% or about 30% of the time in an earlier analysis.

The J gene is TRBJ1-1, the V gene TRBV6-1, with TRBD1 matching 8 bases. The TCR comes from a man aged 25-45 years in good health and CMV-seropositive. Material for sequencing was PBMCs. The CDR3: CASSHTTGGNTEAFF. DNA for the CDR3: TGTGCCAGCAGCCATACAACAGGGGGGAACACTGAAGCTTTCTTT.